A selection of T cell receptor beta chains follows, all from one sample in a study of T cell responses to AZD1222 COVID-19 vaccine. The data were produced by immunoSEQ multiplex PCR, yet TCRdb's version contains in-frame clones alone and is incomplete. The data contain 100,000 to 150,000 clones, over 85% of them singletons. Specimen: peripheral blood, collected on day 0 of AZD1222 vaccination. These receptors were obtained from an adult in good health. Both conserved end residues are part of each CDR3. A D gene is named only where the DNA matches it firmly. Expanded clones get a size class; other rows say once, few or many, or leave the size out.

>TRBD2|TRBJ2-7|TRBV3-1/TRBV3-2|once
TGTGCCAGCAGCCAAGGCGGGAGGCGGGGAAGGTCCTACGAGCAGTACTTC
CASSQGGRRGRSYEQYF
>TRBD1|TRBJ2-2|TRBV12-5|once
TGTGCTAGTGGCCGCCTTGGCATGAAGGACAGGGGGATCGGGGAGCTGTTTTTT
CASGRLGMKDRGIGELFF
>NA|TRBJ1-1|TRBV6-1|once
TGTGCCAGCAGTGAACAGGGAAGGACTGAAGCTTTCTTT
CASSEQGRTEAFF
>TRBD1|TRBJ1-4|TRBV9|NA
TGTGCCAGCAGCGCGGGGCCACAGGGGGTCTTAAGTGAAAAACTGTTTTTT
CASSAGPQGVLSEKLFF
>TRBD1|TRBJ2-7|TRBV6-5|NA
TGTGCCACCCTAGGGGCAGGGGGCTACGAGCAGTACTTC
CATLGAGGYEQYF
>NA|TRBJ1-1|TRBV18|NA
TGTGCCAGCTCACCAATCGACAGCGTGGGGACTGAAGCTTTCTTT
CASSPIDSVGTEAFF
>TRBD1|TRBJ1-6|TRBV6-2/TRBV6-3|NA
TGTGCCAGCAGTTACCCCTCCCGGGACAGGGGTCCCTCCTATAATTCACCCCTCCACTTT
CASSYPSRDRGPSYNSPLHF
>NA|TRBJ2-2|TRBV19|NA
TGTGCCAGTAGTCCGAGACAGTACACCGGGGAGCTGTTTTTT
CASSPRQYTGELFF
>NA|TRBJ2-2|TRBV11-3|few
TGTGCCAGCAGCTCCCAGGACAGCACCGGGGAGCTGTTTTTT
CASSSQDSTGELFF
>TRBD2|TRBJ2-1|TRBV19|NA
TGTGCCAGTCAACGGCTAGCGGCAAACAATGAGCAGTTCTTC
CASQRLAANNEQFF
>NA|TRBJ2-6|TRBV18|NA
TGTGCCAGCTCACCACTAGGGGCTGGGGCCAACGTCCTGACTTTC
CASSPLGAGANVLTF
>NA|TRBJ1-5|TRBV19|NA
TGTGCCAGTAGTAAGGGGACTTATAGCAATCAGCCCCAGCATTTT
CASSKGTYSNQPQHF
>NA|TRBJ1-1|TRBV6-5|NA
TGTGCCAGCAGACCCCCGGGGGCTTACACTGAAGCTTTCTTT
CASRPPGAYTEAFF
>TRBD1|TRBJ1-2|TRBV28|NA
TGTGCCAGCATTCGAGGGGGCTTGGATGGCTACACCTTC
CASIRGGLDGYTF
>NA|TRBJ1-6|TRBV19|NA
TGTGCCAGTAGGACAGACTCCTATAATTCACCCCTCCACTTT
CASRTDSYNSPLHF
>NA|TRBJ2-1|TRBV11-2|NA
TGTGCCAGCAGCTTAGATTCGCAGGGGAATGAGCAGTTCTTC
CASSLDSQGNEQFF
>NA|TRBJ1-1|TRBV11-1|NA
TGTGCCAGCAGCTCTCGTCTTCGGGGTCTGAGGACTGAAGCTTTCTTT
CASSSRLRGLRTEAFF
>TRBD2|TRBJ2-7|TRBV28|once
TGTGCCAGCAGTAAAATGGGGGGGGAGATGTCATACGAGCAGTACTTC
CASSKMGGEMSYEQYF
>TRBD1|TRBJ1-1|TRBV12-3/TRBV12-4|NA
TGTGCCAGCAGGTCTGACAGGGCAGCCGGAGCTTTCTTT
CASRSDRAAGAFF
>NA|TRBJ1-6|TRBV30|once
TGTGCCTGGAGTCCCCGGGTTGGGGTTCCCCATTCACCCCTCCACTTT
CAWSPRVGVPHSPLHF
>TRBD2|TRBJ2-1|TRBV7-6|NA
TGTGCCAGCAGCCTCACCTACCTAGCGGGATACAATGAGCAGTTCTTC
CASSLTYLAGYNEQFF
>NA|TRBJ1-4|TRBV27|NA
TGTGCCAGCAGCCGGGACCTATGGGGCCAAAATGAAAAACTGTTTTTT
CASSRDLWGQNEKLFF
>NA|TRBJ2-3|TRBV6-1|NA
TGTGCCAGCAGTGAGGCCTACACAGATACGCAGTATTTT
CASSEAYTDTQYF
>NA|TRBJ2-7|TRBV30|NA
TGTGCCTGGAGAGGTCCAACCTACGAGCAGTACTTC
CAWRGPTYEQYF
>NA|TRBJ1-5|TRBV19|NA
TGTGCCAGTAGTCTTAGGTGGGTCGTGGGCAATCAGCCCCAGCATTTT
CASSLRWVVGNQPQHF
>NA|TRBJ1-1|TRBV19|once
TGTGCCAGTAGCAACTCGCCGACAGGGAACACTGAAGCTTTCTTT
CASSNSPTGNTEAFF
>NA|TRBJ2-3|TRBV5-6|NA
TGTGCCAGCCGTTCCACCGGCAGGGTTGATGCAGATACGCAGTATTTT
CASRSTGRVDADTQYF
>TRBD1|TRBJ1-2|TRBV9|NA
TGTGCCAGCAGCGTACGAGGACAGGGGGCCTATGGCTACACCTTC
CASSVRGQGAYGYTF
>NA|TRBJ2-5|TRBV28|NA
TGTGCCAGCAGTTTACCAAAAGAGACCCAGTACTTC
CASSLPKETQYF
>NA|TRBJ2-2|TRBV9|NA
TGTGCCAGCAGCGTATCGGGGACTGGGAGCATCACCGGGGAGCTGTTTTTT
CASSVSGTGSITGELFF
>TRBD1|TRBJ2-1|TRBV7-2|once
TGTGCCAGCAGCTTAGGCCCCGGGACAGGGGCAAGCCCCCAGTTCTTC
CASSLGPGTGASPQFF
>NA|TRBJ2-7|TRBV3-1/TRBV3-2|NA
TGTGCCAGCAGCCCCTCGGCTACAGCCTACGAGCAGTACTTC
CASSPSATAYEQYF
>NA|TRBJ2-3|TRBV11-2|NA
TGTGCCAGCAGCTTGGGCTTCACAGATACGCAGTATTTT
CASSLGFTDTQYF
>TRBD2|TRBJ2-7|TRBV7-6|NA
TGTGCCAGCAGCTTGGCCCCTAGCGGGGACTCCTACGAGCAGTACTTC
CASSLAPSGDSYEQYF
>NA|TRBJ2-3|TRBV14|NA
TGTGCCAGCAGCCTGTACGGTTCGGGGGGCCGCGCAGATACGCAGTATTTT
CASSLYGSGGRADTQYF
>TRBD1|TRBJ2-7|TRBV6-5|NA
TGTGCCAGCAGTTTATCAGGGGGCGGCTACGAGCAGTACTTC
CASSLSGGGYEQYF
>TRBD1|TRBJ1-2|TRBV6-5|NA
TGTGCCAGCAGTTACCAACAGGGGGCGCGAGGATATGGCTACACCTTC
CASSYQQGARGYGYTF
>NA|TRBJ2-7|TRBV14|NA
TGTGCCAGCAGCTATTCAGGAGCGGGCGAGCAGTACTTC
CASSYSGAGEQYF
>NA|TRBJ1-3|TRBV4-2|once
TGTGCCAGCACCCCCGGGCGGAGTCTCGGTGGAAACACCATATATTTT
CASTPGRSLGGNTIYF
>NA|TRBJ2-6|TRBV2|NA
TGTGCCAGCAGTGTTTACTCTGGGGCCAACGTCCTGACTTTC
CASSVYSGANVLTF
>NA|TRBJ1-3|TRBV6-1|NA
TGTGCCAGCAGTGAAGCGCTTCTTGGGACGACTCGAGACACCATATATTTT
CASSEALLGTTRDTIYF
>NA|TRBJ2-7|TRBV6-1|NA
TGTGCCAGCAGTGAATCAAACAGCGGTCCCTACGAGCAGTACTTC
CASSESNSGPYEQYF
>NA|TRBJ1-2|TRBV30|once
TGTGCCTGGATGACGACCGCTTATGGCTACACCTTC
CAWMTTAYGYTF
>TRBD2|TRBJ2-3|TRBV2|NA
TGTGCCAGCCTACAAACAGGGACTAGCGGGCAGTATTTT
CASLQTGTSGQYF
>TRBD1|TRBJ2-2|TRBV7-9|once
TGTGCCAGCAGCTTCCAGGACAGGCCTTCGAACACCGGGGAGCTGTTTTTT
CASSFQDRPSNTGELFF
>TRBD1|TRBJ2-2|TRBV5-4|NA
TGTGCCAGCAGCTCGACAGGGAAGGTCGGGGAGCTGTTTTTT
CASSSTGKVGELFF
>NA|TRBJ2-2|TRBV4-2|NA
TGTGCCAGCAGCCAAGAACACACCGGGGAGCTGTTTTTT
CASSQEHTGELFF
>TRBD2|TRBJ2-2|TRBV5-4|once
TGTGCCAGCAGCGAAGGGCCGGGACTAGCGGGGCGGGCTTCCGGGGAGCTGTTTTTT
CASSEGPGLAGRASGELFF
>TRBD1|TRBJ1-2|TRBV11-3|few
TGTGCCAGCAGCTTGACAGGGGGCTTGGGCTACACCTTC
CASSLTGGLGYTF
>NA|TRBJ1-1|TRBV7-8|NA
TGTGCCAGCAGCCGCCAAGGGACAAGGCTGAACACTGAAGCTTTCTTT
CASSRQGTRLNTEAFF
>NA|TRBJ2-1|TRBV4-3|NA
TGCGCCAGCAGCCGATCTACTGGGGCAGGGGTATCCTACAATGAGCAGTTCTTC
CASSRSTGAGVSYNEQFF
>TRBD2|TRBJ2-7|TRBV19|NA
TGTGCCAGTAGTAGTTGGACTAGCGGGAGGAGCTCCTACGAGCAGTACTTC
CASSSWTSGRSSYEQYF
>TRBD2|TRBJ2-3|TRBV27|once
TGTGCCAGCAGTTTCCTAGCGGGGGCTACCCCGGATACGCAGTATTTT
CASSFLAGATPDTQYF
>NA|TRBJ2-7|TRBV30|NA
TGTGCCTGGATGGAAGCACAGGGACTCAACTACGAGCAGTACTTC
CAWMEAQGLNYEQYF
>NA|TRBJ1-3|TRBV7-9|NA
TGTGCCAGCAGCCTGGGACCCATCGCTCAGGACACCATATATTTT
CASSLGPIAQDTIYF